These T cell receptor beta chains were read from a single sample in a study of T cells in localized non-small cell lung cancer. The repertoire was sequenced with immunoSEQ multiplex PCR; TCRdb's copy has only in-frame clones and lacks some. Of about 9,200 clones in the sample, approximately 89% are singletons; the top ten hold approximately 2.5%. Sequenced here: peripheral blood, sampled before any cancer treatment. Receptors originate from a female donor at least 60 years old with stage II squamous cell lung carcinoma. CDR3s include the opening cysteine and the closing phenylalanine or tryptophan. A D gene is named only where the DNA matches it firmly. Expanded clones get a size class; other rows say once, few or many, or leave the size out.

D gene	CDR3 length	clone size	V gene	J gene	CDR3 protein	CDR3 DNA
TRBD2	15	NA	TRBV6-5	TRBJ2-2	CASSHRTSFTGELFF	TGTGCCAGCAGTCACCGGACTAGCTTCACCGGGGAGCTGTTTTTT
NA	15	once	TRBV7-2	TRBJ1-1	CASSLDRGPNTEAFF	TGTGCCAGCAGCTTGGATAGGGGCCCGAACACTGAAGCTTTCTTT
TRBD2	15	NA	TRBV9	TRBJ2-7	CASSSGLGLSYEQYF	TGTGCCAGCAGCTCCGGACTAGGCCTCTCCTACGAGCAGTACTTC
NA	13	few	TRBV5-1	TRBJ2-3	CASRTGVADTQYF	TGCGCCAGCCGGACTGGGGTGGCAGATACGCAGTATTTT
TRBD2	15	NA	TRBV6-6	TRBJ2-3	CASSYERGSTDTQYF	TGTGCCAGCAGTTACGAGCGGGGCAGCACAGATACGCAGTATTTT
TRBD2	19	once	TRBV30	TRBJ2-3	CAWSSTPRLAGDNTDTQYF	TGTGCCTGGAGTTCCACCCCCCGACTAGCGGGGGATAACACAGATACGCAGTATTTT
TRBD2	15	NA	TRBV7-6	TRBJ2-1	CASSLGGGGESEQFF	TGTGCCAGCAGCTTAGGGGGGGGTGGAGAGAGTGAGCAGTTCTTC
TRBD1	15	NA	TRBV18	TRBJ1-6	CASSPGTGRGSPLHF	TGTGCCAGCTCACCAGGGACAGGGAGAGGTTCACCCCTCCACTTT
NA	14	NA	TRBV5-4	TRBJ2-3	CASSLRGPTDTQYF	TGTGCCAGCAGCTTGAGGGGACCCACAGATACGCAGTATTTT
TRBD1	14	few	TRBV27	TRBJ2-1	CASSFSLTGNEQFF	TGTGCCAGCAGTTTCTCGCTGACAGGGAATGAGCAGTTCTTC
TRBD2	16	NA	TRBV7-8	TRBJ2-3	CASSLLAGDLADTQYF	TGTGCCAGCAGCCTTTTGGCGGGAGACTTAGCAGATACGCAGTATTTT
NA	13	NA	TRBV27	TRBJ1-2	CASSFSGYDGYTF	TGTGCCAGCAGTTTTTCGGGGTATGATGGCTACACCTTC
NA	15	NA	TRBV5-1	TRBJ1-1	CASSLRAGANTEAFF	TGCGCCAGCAGCTTGCGAGCGGGGGCGAACACTGAAGCTTTCTTT
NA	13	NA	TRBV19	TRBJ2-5	CASSINRQETQYF	TGTGCCAGTAGTATCAACAGACAAGAGACCCAGTACTTC
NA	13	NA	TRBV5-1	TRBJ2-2	CASSLVGDRELFF	TGCGCCAGCAGCTTGGTAGGTGACCGGGAGCTGTTTTTT
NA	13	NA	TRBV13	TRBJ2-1	CASSFGTSREQFF	TGTGCCAGCAGCTTCGGGACTTCCCGTGAGCAGTTCTTC
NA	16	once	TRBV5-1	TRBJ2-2	CASSLVPRDGTGELFF	TGCGCCAGCAGCTTGGTCCCCAGGGACGGCACCGGGGAGCTGTTTTTT
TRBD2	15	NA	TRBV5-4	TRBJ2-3	CASSLPSGATDTQYF	TGTGCCAGCAGCTTACCTAGCGGGGCCACAGATACGCAGTATTTT
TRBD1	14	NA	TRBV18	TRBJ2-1	CASSRTGYYNEQFF	TGTGCCAGCTCACGGACAGGGTACTACAATGAGCAGTTCTTC
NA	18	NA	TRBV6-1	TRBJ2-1	CASSELYGLSTLLDEQFF	TGTGCCAGCAGTGAATTATACGGACTCTCCACTCTGTTGGATGAGCAGTTCTTC
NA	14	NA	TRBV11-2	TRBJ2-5	CASALGAAQETQYF	TGTGCCAGCGCCTTAGGAGCGGCTCAAGAGACCCAGTACTTC
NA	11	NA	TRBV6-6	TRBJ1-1	CASSENTEAFF	TGTGCCAGCAGTGAGAACACTGAAGCTTTCTTT
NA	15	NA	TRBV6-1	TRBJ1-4	CASNEAFATNEKLFF	TGTGCCAGCAATGAGGCGTTTGCAACTAATGAAAAACTGTTTTTT
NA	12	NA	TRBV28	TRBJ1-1	CASNRGSTEAFF	TGTGCCAGCAATAGAGGGAGCACTGAAGCTTTCTTT
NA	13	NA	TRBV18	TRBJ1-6	CASSPGSNSPLHF	TGTGCCAGCTCACCCGGATCAAATTCACCCCTCCACTTT
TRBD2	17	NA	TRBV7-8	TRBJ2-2	CASSRGWVAGNTGELFF	TGTGCCAGCAGCCGGGGGTGGGTAGCGGGAAACACCGGGGAGCTGTTTTTT
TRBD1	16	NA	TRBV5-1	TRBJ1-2	CASSLAGTDFGYGYTF	TGCGCCAGCAGCTTGGCCGGGACAGATTTCGGCTATGGCTACACCTTC
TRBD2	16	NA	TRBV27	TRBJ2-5	CATQPGTSGGTKTQYF	TGTGCCACGCAACCGGGGACTAGCGGGGGGACCAAGACCCAGTACTTC
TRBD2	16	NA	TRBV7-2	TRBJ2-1	CASSLEGLAGWNEQFF	TGTGCCAGCAGCTTGGAGGGACTAGCGGGATGGAATGAGCAGTTCTTC
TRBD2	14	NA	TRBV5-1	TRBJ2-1	CASRTSGGSNEQFF	TGCGCCAGCAGGACTAGCGGGGGGAGCAATGAGCAGTTCTTC
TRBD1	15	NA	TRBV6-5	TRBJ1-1	CASRGTGQGNTEAFF	TGTGCCAGCAGGGGTACCGGACAGGGGAACACTGAAGCTTTCTTT
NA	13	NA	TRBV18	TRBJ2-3	CATTLGPTDTQYF	TGTGCCACAACACTTGGGCCCACAGATACGCAGTATTTT
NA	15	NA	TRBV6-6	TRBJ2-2	CASTGGSPNTGELFF	TGTGCCAGCACTGGGGGTAGTCCGAACACCGGGGAGCTGTTTTTT
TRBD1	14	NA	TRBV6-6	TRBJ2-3	CASVDRANTDTQYF	TGTGCCAGCGTAGACAGGGCCAACACAGATACGCAGTATTTT
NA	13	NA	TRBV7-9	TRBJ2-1	CASSPTTRSEQFF	TGTGCCAGCAGCCCTACGACTAGATCTGAGCAGTTCTTC
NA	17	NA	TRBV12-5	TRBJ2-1	CASGLVEIFGGYNEQFF	TGTGCTAGTGGTTTGGTAGAGATCTTCGGGGGTTACAATGAGCAGTTCTTC
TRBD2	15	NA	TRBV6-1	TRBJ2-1	CASSPRLAGYNEQFF	TGTGCCAGCAGTCCGCGACTAGCGGGGTACAATGAGCAGTTCTTC
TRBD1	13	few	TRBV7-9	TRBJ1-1	CASSLQGQIEAFF	TGTGCCAGCAGCTTACAGGGACAGATTGAAGCTTTCTTT
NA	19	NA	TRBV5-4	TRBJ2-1	CASSLARLGLLVSYNEQFF	TGTGCCAGCAGCTTGGCTAGGTTGGGCCTTTTGGTTTCCTACAATGAGCAGTTCTTC
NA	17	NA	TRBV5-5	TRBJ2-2	CASSLDWTLANTGELFF	TGTGCCAGCAGCTTGGATTGGACACTTGCGAACACCGGGGAGCTGTTTTTT